Following are 29 T cell receptor beta chains from one sample sequenced in a study of cytomegalovirus exposure and HLA in healthy donors. The PCR employed 60 Vbeta primers together with 13 Jbeta primers. The protocol was immunoSEQ multiplex PCR, while the TCRdb copy is restricted to in-frame clones and leaves out a portion. The repertoire has fewer than 350,000 clones, about 87% of them found once; the top ten carry approximately 2.4%. The sequenced sample consisted of PBMCs. These receptors were collected from a woman aged 18-29 years in good health and CMV-seronegative.

This chain joins TRBV5-5 and TRBJ2-7, with D possibly matching TRBD2 (6 bases). This CDR3 is built from 13 residues. The germline V and J ends were trimmed by 4 bases and 0 bases, with 8 bases remaining between them. Germline V gene data show CDR1 as SGHKS and CDR2 as YYEKEE (reference sequence). Here the CDR3 reads CASSPGLSYEQYF. The CDR3 bases are TGTGCCAGCAGCCCGGGACTCTCCTACGAGCAGTACTTC.

The CDR3 is CASSLVISGEYTYNSPLHF. The CDR3, as DNA: TGTGCCAGCAGCTTAGTCATATCAGGGGAATATACCTATAATTCACCCCTCCACTTT. V gene TRBV11-2 combines with J gene TRBJ1-6; D is perhaps TRBD1 (6 bases). V was shortened by 1 base and J by 2 bases, with 18 bases between the two germline ends. This CDR3 region has 19 residues. Germline V gene data show CDR1 as SGHAT and CDR2 as FQNNGV.

In nucleotides, the CDR3 is TGTGCCAGCAGCTCCCAGTTCGGGGAGTTCACCGGGGAGCTGTTTTTT. This translates into CASSSQFGEFTGELFF. The chain joins TRBV7-9 to TRBJ2-2; D is possibly TRBD2 (5 bases). V was trimmed by 4 bases and J by 4 bases, leaving 16 bases between them. Germline V lookup: CDR1 SEHNR, CDR2 FQNEAQ (reference sequence). CDR3 length: 16 amino acids.

The CDR3 region is CASTNRLISTDTQYF. CDR3 sequence (DNA): TGTGCCAGCACCAATCGTCTAATTAGCACAGATACGCAGTATTTT. The chain couples TRBV6-1 to TRBJ2-3; no definite D call. This CDR3 region has 15 residues. Germline V gene sequence: CDR1 MNHNS, CDR2 SASEGT. Trimming pared 7 bases from V and 0 bases from J, leaving 14 bases between.

The chain carries TRBV6-1 and TRBJ1-1; no reliable D call. Trimming took off 9 bases at V and 0 bases at J, with 11 bases between the two ends. There are 13 residues in the CDR3. The germline CDR1 and CDR2 sequences are MNHNS and SASEGT. The DNA of the CDR3 is TGTGCCAGTCGTCGAGGTATGAACACTGAAGCTTTCTTT. Residues: CASRRGMNTEAFF.

The chain uses TRBV10-3 and TRBJ2-7, with 9 bases matching TRBD1. J was trimmed by 6 bases and V by 5 bases; bases with no gene match: 8. This CDR3 has 14 residues. CDR1 and CDR2 (germline): ENHRY, SYGVKD. CDR3 bases: TGTGCCATCAGTCCCCCGACAGGGGGATTCGAGCAGTACTTC. Encoded protein: CAISPPTGGFEQYF.

The chain combines TRBV7-7 with TRBJ2-2; 13 bases line up with TRBD2. The CDR3 covers 17 residues. CDR1 is SSHAT, CDR2 FNYEAQ, per germline (reference sequence). CDR3 DNA: TGTGCTAGCGGACCCGGGACTAGCGGGATGATATTCGGGGAGCTGTTTTTT. Protein: CASGPGTSGMIFGELFF.

This clone has a handful of counts. The CDR3 sequence is CASSFSPGSYEQYF. In nucleotides, the CDR3 is TGTGCCAGCAGTTTTTCCCCCGGGAGTTACGAGCAGTACTTC. The chain is built from TRBV27 and TRBJ2-7; possibly TRBD2 for D (6 bases). V lost 3 bases and J 4 bases, leaving 13 bases between the germline ends. The CDR3 extends over 14 amino acids. CDR1 is MNHEY and CDR2 is SMNVEV in the germline V gene (reference sequence).

The rearrangement uses TRBV27 and TRBJ2-7; possibly TRBD1 for D (6 bases). Germline CDR1 reads MNHEY; CDR2 reads SMNVEV (reference sequence). V lost 3 bases and J 2 bases, leaving 14 bases between the germline ends. This CDR3 is built from 15 residues. The CDR3 sequence: CASSLAGEMPYEQYF. The CDR3 region has the DNA TGTGCCAGCAGTTTGGCAGGGGAGATGCCCTACGAGCAGTACTTC.

In nucleotides, the CDR3 is TGCAGCGGTAGGGGGGGGCGCTACACAGATACGCAGTATTTT. This sequence encodes CSGRGGRYTDTQYF. This rearrangement joins TRBV29-1 to TRBJ2-3, with D perhaps TRBD2 (7 bases). The CDR3 is made up of 14 amino acids. Trimming took off 7 bases at V and 2 bases at J, with 16 bases between the two ends. Germline CDR1 SQVTM, CDR2 ANQGSEA.

V is TRBV6-6 and J is TRBJ2-2, with D maybe TRBD2 (5 bases). CDR1 is MNHNY, CDR2 SVGAGI, per germline (reference sequence). V lost 6 bases and J 6 bases, leaving 11 bases between the germline ends. The CDR3 spans 13 residues. For the CDR3, the DNA is TGTGCCAGCAGATCGACCGGGGCCGGGGAGCTGTTTTTT. This encodes CASRSTGAGELFF.

The gene calls are TRBV6-1 and TRBJ1-5; D remains ambiguous. Trimming cost V 0 bases and J 7 bases, with 13 bases left between them. CDR1 and CDR2 (germline): MNHNS, SASEGT. CDR3 length: 15 amino acids. CDR3 loop: CASSEARRGRQPQHF. CDR3 DNA: TGTGCCAGCAGTGAAGCAAGAAGAGGTAGACAGCCCCAGCATTTT.

The chain joins TRBV6-5 to TRBJ2-1; no clear D. CDR1 and CDR2 from the germline V gene are MNHEY and SVGAGI. The CDR3 sequence is 15 residues long. V was trimmed by 5 bases and J by 5 bases, leaving 16 bases between them. DNA of the CDR3: TGTGCCAGCAGTCGTCGGGTTCTTAACCACAATGAGCAGTTCTTC. Encoded protein: CASSRRVLNHNEQFF.

The chain links TRBV5-6 to TRBJ1-2; weak D call: TRBD1 (5 bases). Trimming stripped 3 bases from V and 8 bases from J, with 17 bases between. The CDR3 contains 14 residues. Germline CDR1 reads SGHDT; CDR2 reads YYEEEE. CDR3 protein: CASSSTGGGSGYTF. The CDR3 nucleotides are TGTGCCAGCAGCTCGACCGGGGGTGGTTCCGGCTACACCTTC.

This clone was seen more than once but under ten times. This chain links TRBV19 with TRBJ2-7; 11 bases are shared with TRBD1. Germline-derived CDR1 and CDR2 are LNHDA and SQIVND (reference sequence). V shed 3 bases, J shed 3 bases, and the junction held 7 bases outside the gene matches. CDR3 length equals 16 residues. The CDR3 sequence is CASSIIGTGGNYEQYF. CDR3 coding DNA: TGTGCCAGTAGTATTATCGGGACAGGGGGAAACTACGAGCAGTACTTC.

The V gene is TRBV18, the J gene TRBJ2-2; a possible D gene is TRBD2 (5 bases). CDR3 length equals 14 residues. V was clipped by 2 bases and J by 1 base, with 5 bases between them. Germline V gene data show CDR1 as KGHSH and CDR2 as LQKENI. CDR3 sequence: CASSPGRNTGELFF. The CDR3 DNA reads TGTGCCAGCTCACCAGGGAGGAACACCGGGGAGCTGTTTTTT.

Here the CDR3 DNA reads TGCAGCGTTGAAAAGCGACTCCTTAACACTGAAGCTTTCTTT. It is translated as CSVEKRLLNTEAFF. The chain uses TRBV29-1 and TRBJ1-1, with D unclear. Trimming cost V 2 bases and J 2 bases, with 12 bases left between them. Germline CDR1 is SQVTM and CDR2 is ANQGSEA. The CDR3 sequence is 14 residues long.

This chain links TRBV10-3 with TRBJ2-5; 8 nucleotides align to TRBD2. V was clipped by 8 bases and J by 6 bases; unmatched bases: 11. The germline gives CDR1 ENHRY, CDR2 SYGVKD. The CDR3 is 14 residues long. CDR3 loop: CAIGREAGGQTQYF. For the CDR3, the DNA is TGTGCCATCGGCAGAGAGGCGGGGGGACAGACCCAGTACTTC.

This clone was found a few times. This rearrangement joins TRBV5-6 to TRBJ1-1, with D possibly TRBD1 on 5 matching bases. This CDR3 is built from 14 residues. From germline, CDR1 is SGHDT and CDR2 YYEEEE. The V end was cut by 8 bases, the J end by 1 base, with 15 bases between. The CDR3 region is CASSLGRANTEAFF. The CDR3 bases are TGTGCCAGTTCGCTCGGCAGGGCGAACACTGAAGCTTTCTTT.

The J gene is TRBJ1-1, the V gene TRBV5-6; no clear D gene. The CDR3 spans 13 residues. Germline CDR1 is SGHDT and CDR2 is YYEEEE. V gave up 1 base and J gave up 0 bases, with 4 bases separating them. The CDR3 coding sequence is TGTGCCAGCAGCTTGTACATGAACACTGAAGCTTTCTTT. Translating gives CASSLYMNTEAFF.

The J gene is TRBJ2-2, the V gene TRBV7-6; 15 bases are shared with TRBD2. Losses at the gene ends were 5 bases for V and 6 bases for J; bases not matched to a gene: 7. CDR3 length: 17 amino acids. From germline, CDR1 is SGHVS and CDR2 FNYEAQ. The CDR3 DNA reads as TGTGCCAGCAGCCTATGGACTAGCGGGGGGGCCGCCGGGGAGCTGTTTTTT. It encodes CASSLWTSGGAAGELFF.

This clone has more than one count but fewer than ten. The J gene is TRBJ2-1, the V gene TRBV7-2, with TRBD2 matching 13 bases. CDR1 and CDR2 (germline): SGHTA, FQGNSA. This CDR3 contains 15 residues. V lost 4 bases, J lost 4 bases, and 1 base stayed unmatched. The CDR3 protein is CASSSTSGRYNEQFF. The DNA of the CDR3 is TGTGCCAGCAGCTCGACTAGCGGGAGGTACAATGAGCAGTTCTTC.

The chain carries TRBV19 and TRBJ2-2; 12 bases fit TRBD2. The germline V gene encodes CDR1 LNHDA and CDR2 SQIVND (reference sequence). Losses at the gene ends were 5 bases for V and 6 bases for J; bases not matched to a gene: 7. This CDR3 has 16 amino acids. CDR3 loop: CASSSSSGGASGELFF. The DNA for the CDR3 is TGTGCCAGTAGTTCTTCTAGCGGGGGGGCCTCCGGGGAGCTGTTTTTT.

The J gene is TRBJ2-3, the V gene TRBV5-4; TRBD2 aligns across 8 bases. In germline, CDR1 is SGHNT, CDR2 YYREEE (reference sequence). The CDR3 loop spans 14 amino acids. V was pared by 3 bases and J by 6 bases, with 6 bases of the junction left unmatched. CDR3 bases: TGTGCCAGCAGCTGGGGACTAGAAAAGGATACGCAGTATTTT. Its protein is CASSWGLEKDTQYF.

This clone was picked up one time. This chain joins TRBV15 and TRBJ1-5; 7 nucleotides match TRBD1. The junction had 6 bases not matched to a gene; V was cut back by 1 base and J by 6 bases. Germline CDR1 is LNHNV and CDR2 is YYDKDF (reference sequence). The CDR3 is made up of 15 amino acids. The CDR3, as DNA: TGTGCCACCAGCAGAGGACGGGCAGGGGGTCAGCCCCAGCATTTT. Residues: CATSRGRAGGQPQHF. Based on the CDR3 plus reference TRBV15 and TRBJ1-5, the full variable domain is DAMVIQNPRYQVTQFGKPVTLSCSQTLNHNVMYWYQQKSSQAPKLLFHYYDKDFNNEADTPDNFQSRRPNTSFCFLDIRSPGLGDTAMYLCATSRGRAGGQPQHFGDGTRLSIL.

The sample holds a few counts of this clone. V gene TRBV15 combines with J gene TRBJ1-2, with D hard to call. The CDR3 totals 13 residues. The V end lost 8 bases, the J end lost 8 bases, and 18 bases lay between the germline ends. Germline CDR1 LNHNV, CDR2 YYDKDF (reference sequence). The DNA of the CDR3 is TGTGCCACCCGGCCGTCTCACACGGGAGGCTACACCTTC. This sequence encodes CATRPSHTGGYTF.

The rearrangement links TRBV15 to TRBJ1-4, with 9 bases identical to TRBD1. Germline CDR1 LNHNV, CDR2 YYDKDF (reference sequence). V gave up 1 base and J gave up 4 bases; unmatched junction bases: 4. The CDR3 is 16 amino acids. The CDR3 DNA is TGTGCCACCAGCAGAGGAAGACAGGGGGTTAATGAAAAACTGTTTTTT. It encodes CATSRGRQGVNEKLFF.

This clone has a single count. Here the CDR3 reads CASSFEGVSYGYTF. In DNA form, the CDR3 reads TGCGCCAGCAGCTTCGAGGGGGTCAGCTATGGCTACACCTTC. V usage is TRBV5-1 and J usage is TRBJ1-2, with D perhaps TRBD1 (6 bases). V was trimmed by 2 bases and J by 4 bases, leaving 12 bases between them. The germline V gene encodes CDR1 SGHRS and CDR2 YFSETQ. This CDR3 is built from 14 residues. The variable domain in full, completed from reference TRBV5-1 and TRBJ1-2, reads KAGVTQTPRYLIKTRGQQVTLSCSPISGHRSVSWYQQTPGQGLQFLFEYFSETQRNKGNFPGRFSGRQFSNSRSEMNVSTLELGDSALYLCASSFEGVSYGYTFGSGTRLTVV.

The rearrangement uses TRBV19 and TRBJ2-3; 8 bases map to TRBD1. Trimming at V came to 7 bases and at J to 0 bases, leaving 9 bases not matched to a gene. Germline V gene lookup returns CDR1 LNHDA and CDR2 SQIVND (reference sequence). The length of the CDR3 is 16 residues. The CDR3 reads CASKGQDLTSTDTQYF. In nucleotides, the CDR3 is TGTGCCAGTAAGGGACAGGACCTCACTAGCACAGATACGCAGTATTTT.